This passage covers 23 T cell receptor beta chains from one sample sequenced in a study of PD-L1 blockade in urothelial cancer. Sequenced by immunoSEQ multiplex PCR; TCRdb stores in-frame clones only, minus some. Found here are some 80,000 clones, roughly nine tenths of them singletons; the top ten hold over 5%. Source: PBMCs, taken around atezolizumab (anti-PD-L1) treatment. The receptors were gathered from a woman in her 70s with urothelial cancer.

This clone showed up just a few times. V and J are TRBV5-1 and TRBJ2-2, with TRBD2 matching 14 bases. Germline V lookup: CDR1 SGHRS, CDR2 YFSETQ. Trimming removed 3 bases from V and 6 bases from J; junction bases left unmatched: 10. The CDR3 contains 18 residues. This CDR3 is CASSSRKGTSGGPGELFF. CDR3 coding DNA: TGCGCCAGCAGCTCAAGGAAAGGGACTAGCGGGGGCCCCGGGGAGCTGTTTTTT.

This chain uses TRBV10-3 with TRBJ2-5, with D possibly being TRBD1 (6 bases). Trimming pared 5 bases from V and 2 bases from J, leaving 12 bases between. Germline V CDR1 and CDR2: ENHRY, SYGVKD. The CDR3 has 14 residues. The CDR3 loop is CAISKRTEQETQYF. The CDR3 bases are TGTGCCATCAGTAAGAGGACAGAACAAGAGACCCAGTACTTC.

This chain connects TRBV6-1 to TRBJ2-4; 7 bases agree with TRBD1. The J segment lost 5 bases and the V segment lost 6 bases, leaving 10 bases of the junction unmatched. This CDR3 has 15 residues. From germline, CDR1 is MNHNS and CDR2 SASEGT. CDR3 protein: CASRETGTFQNIQYF. The CDR3 bases are TGTGCCAGCAGGGAGACAGGGACCTTTCAAAACATTCAGTACTTC.

The J gene is TRBJ1-5, the V gene TRBV5-8; the D is unclear. CDR1 SGHTS and CDR2 YDEGEE come from the germline V gene. Trimming removed 5 bases at V and 4 bases at J, with 16 bases between. This CDR3 has 15 residues. The CDR3 spells CASSHLSRSNQPQHF. As DNA, the CDR3 is TGTGCCAGCAGTCACCTATCCCGAAGTAATCAGCCCCAGCATTTT.

V is TRBV6-5 and J is TRBJ1-4, with D perhaps matching TRBD1 (6 bases). Trimming pared 6 bases from V and 15 bases from J, leaving 26 bases between. Germline CDR1 reads MNHEY; CDR2 reads SVGAGI. There are 15 residues in the CDR3. The CDR3 here is CASSPRRPLTGRLFF. Here the CDR3 DNA reads TGTGCCAGCAGCCCACGGAGGCCTTTAACAGGGAGATTGTTTTTT.

The chain links TRBV9 to TRBJ1-5; perhaps TRBD1 as D (5 bases). V lost 2 bases and J 0 bases, leaving 9 bases between the germline ends. Germline V gene sequence: CDR1 SGDLS, CDR2 YYNGEE. This CDR3 comprises 15 residues. CDR3 protein: CASSVSGSSNQPQHF. CDR3 nucleotides: TGTGCCAGCAGCGTCTCAGGGTCTAGCAATCAGCCCCAGCATTTT.

The rearrangement uses TRBV7-9 and TRBJ1-4; D is unclear. Germline lookup yields CDR1 SEHNR and CDR2 FQNEAQ (reference sequence). Trimming pared 5 bases from V and 0 bases from J, leaving 7 bases between. The CDR3 totals 14 residues. CDR3 sequence reads: CASSRGATNEKLFF. The CDR3 coding sequence is TGTGCCAGCAGCCGGGGTGCAACTAATGAAAAACTGTTTTTT.

The chain links TRBV7-9 to TRBJ2-3, with TRBD2 identical over 11 bases. The V gene end was trimmed by 5 bases and the J gene end by 5 bases; junction bases not matched to a gene: 3. The CDR3 covers 14 residues. Germline lookup yields CDR1 SEHNR and CDR2 FQNEAQ (reference sequence). CDR3 in amino acids: CASSISGGVDTQYF. The CDR3 nucleotides are TGTGCCAGCAGCATTAGCGGGGGGGTAGATACGCAGTATTTT.

V usage is TRBV19 and J usage is TRBJ2-5, with D possibly matching TRBD1 (7 bases). V dropped 2 bases and J dropped 4 bases, with 14 bases sitting between them. Germline values: CDR1 LNHDA, CDR2 SQIVND (reference sequence). The CDR3 length is 15 residues. CDR3 residues: CASSIRPGGGETQYF. Written as DNA, the CDR3 is TGTGCCAGTAGTATACGTCCAGGGGGAGGAGAGACCCAGTACTTC.

The chain combines TRBV27 with TRBJ1-2; 7 positions match TRBD1. CDR1 MNHEY and CDR2 SMNVEV come from the germline V gene (reference sequence). The CDR3 loop spans 14 amino acids. V shed 6 bases, J shed 0 bases, and the junction held 4 bases outside the gene matches. In DNA form, the CDR3 reads TGTGCCAGCAGGGGGACAGTCCCTAACTATGGCTACACCTTC. Translation gives CASRGTVPNYGYTF.

The genes are TRBV7-2 and TRBJ2-1; 9 positions match TRBD1. From germline, CDR1 is SGHTA and CDR2 FQGNSA. CDR3 length: 18 residues. With V trimmed by 2 bases and J by 0 bases, 8 bases remained unmatched. For the CDR3, the DNA is TGTGCCAGCAGCTTACTTAGGGGGACAGGGAGCTCCTACAATGAGCAGTTCTTC. This gives the protein CASSLLRGTGSSYNEQFF. The whole variable domain, filled in from reference TRBV7-2 and TRBJ2-1, reads GAGVSQSPSNKVTEKGKDVELRCDPISGHTALYWYRQSLGQGLEFLIYFQGNSAPDKSGLPSDRFSAERTGGSVSTLTIQRTQQEDSAVYLCASSLLRGTGSSYNEQFFGPGTRLTVL.

The V call is TRBV7-9, the J call TRBJ2-4, with a tentative D call TRBD2 (5 bases). The germline CDR1 and CDR2 sequences are SEHNR and FQNEAQ (reference sequence). V gave up 1 base and J gave up 8 bases, with 12 bases separating them. CDR3 length: 14 residues. The CDR3 coding sequence is TGTGCCAGCAGCTTAGGACCGGGGATAGACATTCAGTACTTC. Amino acids: CASSLGPGIDIQYF.

This clone was observed a single time. DNA for the CDR3: TGTGCCACCAGCAGAGCAATACGGGGGGGCTCGGAGACCCAGTACTTC. Translated: CATSRAIRGGSETQYF. The chain has TRBV15 and TRBJ2-5; TRBD2 aligns across 8 bases. The germline V gene has CDR1 LNHNV and CDR2 YYDKDF (reference sequence). CDR3 length equals 16 residues. Unmatched junction bases numbered 9, after V lost 1 base and J lost 5 bases.

The gene calls are TRBV27 and TRBJ2-2; TRBD1 matches at 11 bases. The CDR3 covers 15 residues. V lost 4 bases to trimming and J lost 7 bases; unmatched junction nucleotides: 5. In germline, CDR1 is MNHEY, CDR2 SMNVEV (reference sequence). The DNA of the CDR3 is TGTGCCAGCAGTTCTGGACAGGGGGCGATCGGGGAGCTGTTTTTT. Residues: CASSSGQGAIGELFF.

The gene calls are TRBV2 and TRBJ1-2; weak D call: TRBD1 (6 bases). Per germline, CDR1 SNHLY and CDR2 FYNNEI. CDR3 length: 13 residues. V dropped 9 bases and J dropped 10 bases, with 21 bases sitting between them. This chain's CDR3 is CASLNPQGYYYTF. CDR3 DNA sequence: TGTGCCAGTCTTAACCCACAGGGTTATTACTACACCTTC.

The chain has TRBV19 and TRBJ2-7, with 9 bases fitting TRBD1. J lost 2 bases, V lost 3 bases, and 5 bases had no gene match. Germline values: CDR1 LNHDA, CDR2 SQIVND (reference sequence). This CDR3 contains 15 residues. The CDR3 spells CASSIDRGIPYEQYF. In DNA form, the CDR3 reads TGTGCCAGTAGTATCGACAGGGGGATCCCCTACGAGCAGTACTTC. The whole variable domain, remainder taken from reference TRBV19 and TRBJ2-7, is DGGITQSPKYLFRKEGQNVTLSCEQNLNHDAMYWYRQDPGQGLRLIYYSQIVNDFQKGDIAEGYSVSREKKESFPLTVTSAQKNPTAFYLCASSIDRGIPYEQYFGPGTRLTVT.

V usage is TRBV7-9 and J usage is TRBJ1-2; D call uncertain. The V end lost 6 bases, the J end lost 8 bases, and 13 bases lay between the germline ends. Germline V lookup: CDR1 SEHNR, CDR2 FQNEAQ (reference sequence). The CDR3 loop spans 12 amino acids. CDR3 protein: CASSNRAGGYTF. The CDR3 nucleotides read TGTGCCAGCAGTAACCGGGCGGGGGGCTACACCTTC.

This clone has only one observation. The chain uses TRBV27 and TRBJ2-1; 7 bases align to TRBD1. Trimming at V came to 6 bases and at J to 1 base, leaving 9 bases not matched to a gene. Germline CDR1 reads MNHEY; CDR2 reads SMNVEV (reference sequence). The CDR3 has 16 residues. The CDR3 region is CASRGVQGMSYNEQFF. DNA for the CDR3: TGTGCCAGCAGGGGGGTACAGGGGATGTCCTACAATGAGCAGTTCTTC.

V usage is TRBV7-6 and J usage is TRBJ2-3; D unresolved. Germline V gene sequence: CDR1 SGHVS, CDR2 FNYEAQ. CDR3 length: 15 amino acids. V dropped 1 base and J dropped 1 base, with 9 bases sitting between them. Here the CDR3 reads CASSLGGLGTDTQYF. The DNA of the CDR3 is TGTGCCAGCAGCTTAGGAGGTCTTGGCACAGATACGCAGTATTTT.

This chain's CDR3 is CATSTGTASNQPQHF. CDR3 DNA sequence: TGTGCCACCAGCACGGGGACAGCCAGCAATCAGCCCCAGCATTTT. This chain links TRBV15 with TRBJ1-5; 7 bases are a match to TRBD1. The CDR3 sequence is 15 residues long. Looked up from germline, CDR1 is LNHNV and CDR2 is YYDKDF (reference sequence). The J segment lost 1 base and the V segment lost 4 bases, leaving 4 bases of the junction unmatched.

The J gene is TRBJ1-1, the V gene TRBV27, with D maybe TRBD1 (6 bases). The CDR3 extends over 13 amino acids. The V gene's germline CDR1 is MNHEY and CDR2 SMNVEV (reference sequence). Trimming left V 5 bases short and J 5 bases short, with 12 bases between. The CDR3 protein is CASSTNRETEAFF. As DNA, the CDR3 is TGTGCCAGCAGTACAAACAGGGAAACTGAAGCTTTCTTT.

The chain links TRBV28 to TRBJ2-7; the D is unclear. The V and J ends lost 5 bases and 5 bases respectively, with 7 bases between them. CDR3 length: 11 amino acids. Germline values: CDR1 MDHEN, CDR2 SYDVKM. CDR3 coding DNA: TGTGCCAGCAGTGCCTACCACGAGCAGTACTTC. It codes for CASSAYHEQYF.

The chain links TRBV10-1 to TRBJ1-3; D possibly corresponds to TRBD1 (5 bases). The germline V gene encodes CDR1 WNHNN and CDR2 SYGVQD (reference sequence). V lost 9 bases and J 2 bases, leaving 11 bases between the germline ends. CDR3 length equals 13 residues. CDR3 loop: CASSGTAGNTIYF. The CDR3 DNA follows: TGCGCCAGTTCCGGGACTGCTGGAAACACCATATATTTT.